This T cell receptor beta chain derives from a study of cytomegalovirus exposure and HLA in healthy donors. About the study: Within the Caucasian-associated ancestry cluster were around four fifths of the approximately 400 genotyped donors.

The CDR3 runs 12 residues. Trimming left V 5 bases short and J 5 bases short, with 9 bases between. Germline loops: CDR1 SNHLY, CDR2 FYNNEI. PCR primers comprised 60 Vbeta and 13 Jbeta primers. Libraries were prepared by immunoSEQ multiplex PCR; TCRdb keeps only in-frame clonotypes and omits some of them. The ten most abundant clones cover approximately 0.78% of a sample with approximately 75,000 clones. About this clone: Its antigen is not known.

Study-wide findings and caveats: The study reported that TCR beta sequences accurately predicted HLA-A and HLA-B alleles in most subjects. TCR beta V segments were, for the most part, productive about 87% or about 30% of the time in an earlier analysis. Most likely, a cluster of highly shared sequence variants arose as a sequencing artifact.

V usage is TRBV2 and J usage is TRBJ1-1; D is perhaps TRBD1 (6 bases). The specimen sequenced was PBMCs. The receptor's source is a boy between 10 and 17 years old in good health and CMV-seronegative. As DNA, the CDR3 is TGTGCCAGCAGTCTCGGACAGACTGAAGCTTTCTTT. This translates into CASSLGQTEAFF. The complete variable domain, with remaining parts taken from reference TRBV2 and TRBJ1-1, reads EPEVTQTPSHQVTQMGQEVILRCVPISNHLYFYWYRQILGQKVEFLVSFYNNEISEKSEIFDDQFSVERPDGSNFTLKIRSTKLEDSAMYFCASSLGQTEAFFGQGTRLTVV.